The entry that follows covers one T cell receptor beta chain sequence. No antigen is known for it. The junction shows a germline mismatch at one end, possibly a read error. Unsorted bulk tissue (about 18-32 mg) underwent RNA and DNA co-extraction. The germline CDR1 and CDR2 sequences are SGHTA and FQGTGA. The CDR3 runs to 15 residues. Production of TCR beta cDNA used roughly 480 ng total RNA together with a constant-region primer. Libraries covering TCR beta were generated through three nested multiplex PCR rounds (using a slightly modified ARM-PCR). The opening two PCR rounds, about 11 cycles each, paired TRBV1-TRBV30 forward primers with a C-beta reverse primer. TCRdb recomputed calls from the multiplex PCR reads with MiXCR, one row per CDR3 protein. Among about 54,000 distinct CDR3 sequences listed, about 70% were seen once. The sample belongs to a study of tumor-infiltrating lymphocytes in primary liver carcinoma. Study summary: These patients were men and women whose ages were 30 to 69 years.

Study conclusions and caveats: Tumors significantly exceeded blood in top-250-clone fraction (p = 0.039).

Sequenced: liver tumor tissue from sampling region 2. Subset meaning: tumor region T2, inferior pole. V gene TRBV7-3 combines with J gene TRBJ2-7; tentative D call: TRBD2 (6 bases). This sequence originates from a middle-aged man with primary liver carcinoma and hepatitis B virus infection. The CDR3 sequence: CASSPEGGDSYKQYF. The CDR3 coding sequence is TGTGCCAGCAGCCCAGAAGGTGGGGACTCCTACAAGCAGTACTTC.